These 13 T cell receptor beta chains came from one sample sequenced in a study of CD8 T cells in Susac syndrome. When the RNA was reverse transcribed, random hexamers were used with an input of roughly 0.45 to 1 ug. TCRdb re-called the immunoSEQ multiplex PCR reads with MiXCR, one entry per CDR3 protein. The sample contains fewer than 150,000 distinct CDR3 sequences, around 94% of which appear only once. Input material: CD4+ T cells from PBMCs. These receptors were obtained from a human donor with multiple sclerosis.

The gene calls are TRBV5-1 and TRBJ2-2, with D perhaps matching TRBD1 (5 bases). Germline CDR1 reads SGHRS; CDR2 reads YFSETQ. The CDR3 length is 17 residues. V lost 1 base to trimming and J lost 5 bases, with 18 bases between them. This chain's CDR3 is CASSLYPGRERTGELFF. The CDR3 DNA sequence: TGCGCCAGCAGCTTGTATCCGGGCAGGGAAAGAACCGGGGAGCTGTTTTTT.

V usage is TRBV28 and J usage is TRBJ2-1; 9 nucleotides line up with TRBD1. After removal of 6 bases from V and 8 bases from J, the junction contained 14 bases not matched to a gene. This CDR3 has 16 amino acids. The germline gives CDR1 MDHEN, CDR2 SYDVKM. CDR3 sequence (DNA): TGTGCCAGCAGACCTTTTCCGGGACAGGGTAGGGATGAGCAGTTCTTC. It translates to CASRPFPGQGRDEQFF.

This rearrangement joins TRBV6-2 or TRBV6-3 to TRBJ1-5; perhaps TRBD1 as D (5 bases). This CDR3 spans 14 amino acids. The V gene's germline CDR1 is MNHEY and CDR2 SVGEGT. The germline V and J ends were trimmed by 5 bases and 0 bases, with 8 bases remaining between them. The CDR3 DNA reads TGTGCCAGCAGTCGACAGTATAGCAATCAGCCCCAGCATTTT. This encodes CASSRQYSNQPQHF.

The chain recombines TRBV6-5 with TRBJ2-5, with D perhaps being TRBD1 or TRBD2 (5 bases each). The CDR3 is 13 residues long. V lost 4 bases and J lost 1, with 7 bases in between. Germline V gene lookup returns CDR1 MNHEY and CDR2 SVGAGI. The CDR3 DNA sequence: TGTGCCAGCAGTTGGGGACCCCAAGAGACCCAGTACTTC. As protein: CASSWGPQETQYF.

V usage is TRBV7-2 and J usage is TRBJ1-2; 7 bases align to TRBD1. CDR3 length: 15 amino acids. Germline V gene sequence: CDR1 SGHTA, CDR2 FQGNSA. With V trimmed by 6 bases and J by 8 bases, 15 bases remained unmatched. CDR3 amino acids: CASRDAGGRLGGYTF. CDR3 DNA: TGTGCCAGCAGGGATGCAGGGGGGCGACTGGGGGGCTACACCTTC. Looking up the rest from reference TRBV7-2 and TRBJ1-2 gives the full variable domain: GAGVSQSPSNKVTEKGKDVELRCDPISGHTALYWYRQSLGQGLEFLIYFQGNSAPDKSGLPSDRFSAERTGGSVSTLTIQRTQQEDSAVYLCASRDAGGRLGGYTFGSGTRLTVV.

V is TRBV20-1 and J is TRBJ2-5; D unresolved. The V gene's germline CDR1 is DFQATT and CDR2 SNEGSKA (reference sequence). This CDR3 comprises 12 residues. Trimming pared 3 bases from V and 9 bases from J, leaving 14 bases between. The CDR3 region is CSASGLYGAQYF. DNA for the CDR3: TGCAGTGCTAGTGGCCTCTATGGGGCCCAGTACTTC.

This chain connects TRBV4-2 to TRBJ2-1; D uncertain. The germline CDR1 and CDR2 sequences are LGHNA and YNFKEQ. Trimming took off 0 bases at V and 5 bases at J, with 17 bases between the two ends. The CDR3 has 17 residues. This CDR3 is CASSQEVGNNPNNEQFF. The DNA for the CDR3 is TGTGCCAGCAGCCAAGAGGTAGGCAACAATCCCAACAATGAGCAGTTCTTC.

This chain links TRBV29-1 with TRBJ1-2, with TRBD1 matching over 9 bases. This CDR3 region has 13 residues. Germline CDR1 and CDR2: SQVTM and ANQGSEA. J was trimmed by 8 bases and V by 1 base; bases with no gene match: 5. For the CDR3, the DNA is TGCAGCGTTGAAGCTAACAGGGGGCACGGCTACACCTTC. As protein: CSVEANRGHGYTF. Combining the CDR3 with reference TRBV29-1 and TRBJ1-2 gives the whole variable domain SAVISQKPSRDICQRGTSLTIQCQVDSQVTMMFWYRQQPGQSLTLIATANQGSEATYESGFVIDKFPISRPNLTFSTLTVSNMSPEDSSIYLCSVEANRGHGYTFGSGTRLTVV.

CDR3 region: CAISETPMGQTEAFF. DNA of the CDR3: TGTGCCATCAGTGAGACCCCGATGGGCCAAACTGAAGCTTTCTTT. The genes are TRBV10-3 and TRBJ1-1, with D uncertain. V lost 2 bases and J 5 bases, leaving 15 bases between the germline ends. This CDR3 spans 15 amino acids. Germline V CDR1 and CDR2: ENHRY, SYGVKD.

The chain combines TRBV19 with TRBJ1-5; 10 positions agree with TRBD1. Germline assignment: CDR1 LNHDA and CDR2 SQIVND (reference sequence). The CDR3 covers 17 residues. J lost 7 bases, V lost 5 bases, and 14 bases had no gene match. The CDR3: CASSPTPGQGVSQPQHF. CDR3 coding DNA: TGTGCCAGTAGTCCTACCCCCGGACAGGGGGTTAGCCAGCCCCAGCATTTT.

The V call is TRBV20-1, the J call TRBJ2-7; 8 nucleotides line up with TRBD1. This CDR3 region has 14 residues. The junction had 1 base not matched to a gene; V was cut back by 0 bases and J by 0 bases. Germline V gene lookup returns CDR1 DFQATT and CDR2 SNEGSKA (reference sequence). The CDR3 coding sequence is TGCAGTGCTAGAGATGGGACAGGCTCCTACGAGCAGTACTTC. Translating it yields CSARDGTGSYEQYF.

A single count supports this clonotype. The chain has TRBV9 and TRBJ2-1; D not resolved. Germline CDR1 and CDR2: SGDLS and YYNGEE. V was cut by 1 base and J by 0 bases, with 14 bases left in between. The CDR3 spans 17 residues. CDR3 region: CASSVSGGASSYNEQFF. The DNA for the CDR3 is TGTGCCAGCAGCGTATCCGGTGGTGCTAGCTCCTACAATGAGCAGTTCTTC.

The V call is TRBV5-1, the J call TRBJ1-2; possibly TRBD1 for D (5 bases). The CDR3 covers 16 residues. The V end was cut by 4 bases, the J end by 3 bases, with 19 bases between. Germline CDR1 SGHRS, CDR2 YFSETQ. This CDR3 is CASSQPALGTDYGYTF. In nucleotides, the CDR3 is TGCGCCAGCAGCCAACCTGCTTTAGGGACGGACTATGGCTACACCTTC.